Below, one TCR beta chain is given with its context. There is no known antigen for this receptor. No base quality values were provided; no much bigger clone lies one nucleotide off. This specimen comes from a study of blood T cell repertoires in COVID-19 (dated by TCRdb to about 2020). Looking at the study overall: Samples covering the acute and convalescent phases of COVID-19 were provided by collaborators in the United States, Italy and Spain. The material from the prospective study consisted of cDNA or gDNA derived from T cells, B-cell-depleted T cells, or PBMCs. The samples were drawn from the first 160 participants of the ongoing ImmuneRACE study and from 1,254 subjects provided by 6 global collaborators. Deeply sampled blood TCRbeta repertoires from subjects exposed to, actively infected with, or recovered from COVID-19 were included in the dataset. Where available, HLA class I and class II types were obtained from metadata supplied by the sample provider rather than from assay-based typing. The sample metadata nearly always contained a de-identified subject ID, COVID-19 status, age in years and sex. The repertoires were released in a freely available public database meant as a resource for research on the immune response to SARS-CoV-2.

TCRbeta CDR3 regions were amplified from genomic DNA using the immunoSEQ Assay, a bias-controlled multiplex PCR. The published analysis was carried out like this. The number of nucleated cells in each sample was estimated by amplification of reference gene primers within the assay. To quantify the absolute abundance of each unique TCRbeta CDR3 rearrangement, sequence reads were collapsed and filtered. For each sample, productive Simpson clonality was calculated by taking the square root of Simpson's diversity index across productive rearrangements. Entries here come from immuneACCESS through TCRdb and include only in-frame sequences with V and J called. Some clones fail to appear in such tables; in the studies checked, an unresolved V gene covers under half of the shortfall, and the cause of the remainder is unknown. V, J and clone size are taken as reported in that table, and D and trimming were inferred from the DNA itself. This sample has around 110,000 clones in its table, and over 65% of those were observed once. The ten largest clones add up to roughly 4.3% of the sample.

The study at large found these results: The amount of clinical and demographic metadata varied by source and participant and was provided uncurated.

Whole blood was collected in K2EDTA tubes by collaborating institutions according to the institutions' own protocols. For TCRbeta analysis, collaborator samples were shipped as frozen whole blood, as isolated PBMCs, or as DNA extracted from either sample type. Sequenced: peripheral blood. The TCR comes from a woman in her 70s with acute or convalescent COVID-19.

The CDR3 corresponds to CSVAGAGGPRETQYF. The DNA sequence is given as TGCAGCGTCGCAGGGGCGGGGGGGCCGCGAGAGACCCAGTACTTC. The chain uses TRBV29-1 and TRBJ2-5, with 9 central nucleotides matching TRBD2. The junction shows trimming of 6 bases on V and 4 bases on J, and the gene matches do not reach 12 bases of it. The CDR3 goes from the cysteine to the phenylalanine over 15 residues. Here the CDR3 DNA is all that survives: 45 bases in frame from base 1. Based on the germline V gene, the CDR1 and CDR2 sequences are SQVTM and ANQGSEA. The entire variable domain, with the stretches around the CDR3 drawn from the reference TRBV29-1 and TRBJ2-5 proteins, is SAVISQKPSRDICQRGTSLTIQCQVDSQVTMMFWYRQQPGQSLTLIATANQGSEATYESGFVIDKFPISRPNLTFSTLTVSNMSPEDSSIYLCSVAGAGGPRETQYFGPGTRLLVL.